This T cell receptor beta chain emerged from a study of CD8+ T cells in alopecia areata. Described treatment: oral pan-JAK inhibitor, 5-10 mg twice daily. Extraction of RNA preceded its reverse transcription into cDNA, which served as the sequencing template. Libraries were prepared by immunoSEQ multiplex PCR; TCRdb keeps only in-frame clonotypes and omits some of them. Here the sample spans approximately 200,000 clones, approximately 56% being singletons. Germline CDR1 is MDHEN and CDR2 is SYDVKM. Losses at the gene ends were 7 bases for V and 3 bases for J; bases not matched to a gene: 5. The length of the CDR3 is 13 residues.

This chain joins TRBV28 and TRBJ2-5; TRBD2 aligns across 7 bases. The TCR comes from a human donor with alopecia areata. This specimen was CD4+ T cells sorted from blood, taken at week 4, from a patient treated with tofacitinib. The CDR3 DNA follows: TGTGCCAGCATCCCGGGGGGAGAAGAGACCCAGTACTTC. Its translation is CASIPGGEETQYF.